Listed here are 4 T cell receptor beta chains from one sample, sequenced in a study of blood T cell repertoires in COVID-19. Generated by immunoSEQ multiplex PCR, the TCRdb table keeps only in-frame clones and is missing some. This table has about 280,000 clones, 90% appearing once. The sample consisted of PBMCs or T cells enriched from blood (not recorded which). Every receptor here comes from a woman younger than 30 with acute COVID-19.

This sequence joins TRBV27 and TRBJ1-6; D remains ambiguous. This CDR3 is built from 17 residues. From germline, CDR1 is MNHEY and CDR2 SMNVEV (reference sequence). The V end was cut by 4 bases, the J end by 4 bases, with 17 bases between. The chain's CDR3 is CASSWGPRERYNSPLHF. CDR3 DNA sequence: TGTGCCAGCAGTTGGGGTCCCCGGGAACGATATAATTCACCCCTCCACTTT.

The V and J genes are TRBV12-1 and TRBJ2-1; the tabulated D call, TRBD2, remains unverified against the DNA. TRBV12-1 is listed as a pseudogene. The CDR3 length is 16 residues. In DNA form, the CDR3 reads TGTGCCAGCAGCACCCTAGCGGGGACATTATACAATGAGCAGTTCTTC. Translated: CASSTLAGTLYNEQFF.

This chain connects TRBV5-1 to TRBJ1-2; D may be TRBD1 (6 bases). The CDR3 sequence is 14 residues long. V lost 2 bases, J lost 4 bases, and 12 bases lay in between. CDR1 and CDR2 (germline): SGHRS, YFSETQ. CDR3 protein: CASSFNREGYGYTF. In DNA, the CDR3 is TGCGCCAGCAGCTTTAACAGGGAGGGCTATGGCTACACCTTC.

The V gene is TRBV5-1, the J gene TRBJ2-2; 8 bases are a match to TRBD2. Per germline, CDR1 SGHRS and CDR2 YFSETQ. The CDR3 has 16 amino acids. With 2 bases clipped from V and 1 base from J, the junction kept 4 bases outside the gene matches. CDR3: CASSFVAGQNTGELFF. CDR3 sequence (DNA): TGCGCCAGCAGCTTCGTAGCGGGACAGAACACCGGGGAGCTGTTTTTT.